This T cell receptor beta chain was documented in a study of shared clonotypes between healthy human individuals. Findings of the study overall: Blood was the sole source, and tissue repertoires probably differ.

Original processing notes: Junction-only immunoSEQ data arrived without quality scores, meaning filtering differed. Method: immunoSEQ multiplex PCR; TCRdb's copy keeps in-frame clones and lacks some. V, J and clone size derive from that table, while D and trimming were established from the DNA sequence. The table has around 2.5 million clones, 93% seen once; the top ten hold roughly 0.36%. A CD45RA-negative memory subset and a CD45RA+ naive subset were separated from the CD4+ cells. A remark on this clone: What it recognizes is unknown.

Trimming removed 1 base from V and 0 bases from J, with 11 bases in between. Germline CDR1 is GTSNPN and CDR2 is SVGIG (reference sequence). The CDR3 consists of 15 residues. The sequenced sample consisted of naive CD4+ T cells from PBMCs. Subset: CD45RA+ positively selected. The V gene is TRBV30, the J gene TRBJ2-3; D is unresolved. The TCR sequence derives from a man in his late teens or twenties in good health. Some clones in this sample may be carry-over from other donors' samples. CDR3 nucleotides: TGTGCCTGGAGTGACGGGCTTCTTAGCACAGATACGCAGTATTTT. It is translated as CAWSDGLLSTDTQYF.